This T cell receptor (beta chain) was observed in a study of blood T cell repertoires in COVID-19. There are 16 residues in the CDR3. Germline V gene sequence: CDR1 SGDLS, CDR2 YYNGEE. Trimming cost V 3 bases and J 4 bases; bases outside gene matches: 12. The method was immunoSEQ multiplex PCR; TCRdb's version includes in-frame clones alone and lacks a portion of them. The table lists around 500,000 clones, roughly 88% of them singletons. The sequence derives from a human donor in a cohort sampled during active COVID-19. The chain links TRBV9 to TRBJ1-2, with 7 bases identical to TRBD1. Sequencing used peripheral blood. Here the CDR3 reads CASSDLNRGRSYGYTF. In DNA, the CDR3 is TGTGCCAGCAGCGACCTCAACAGGGGTAGGAGCTATGGCTACACCTTC.